The clone carrying this TCR beta chain was counted many times. What it binds is unknown. Original methodology: A distant-metastasis classifier for papillary thyroid cancer was built using CDR3 differences across clinicopathological groups. TCRdb recomputed clones from the PCR reads via MiXCR. These V and J calls derive from TCRdb rather than the authors' analysis. The sample lists 11,000 to 15,000 clones, less than 30% seen once, with over 9.5% in the top ten. Ahead of thyroid surgery, no patient had received treatment of any kind. The data were taken from a study of metastatic and nonmetastatic thyroid tumors. As for the study in general: Malignant thyroid and benign thyroid patients provided blood and tumor or nodule tissue whose repertoires were compared. Whole-study findings and limits: Relative to benign nodules, malignant thyroid tumors were reportedly characterized by significantly elevated TCR beta diversity in blood and tumor.

Deletions cut 3 bases from V and 4 bases from J, with 10 bases between. Germline V gene lookup returns CDR1 SNHLY and CDR2 FYNNEI. CDR3 length: 14 residues. This chain links TRBV2 with TRBJ2-1; D is possibly TRBD2 (6 bases). Sequenced sample: tumor tissue. The sequence came from a female donor with papillary thyroid cancer or a benign thyroid nodule (not recorded which). Some clones in this sample may be carry-over from other donors' samples. CDR3 DNA: TGTGCCAGCAGTGACCGGGACTCATACAATGAGCAGTTCTTC. This translates into CASSDRDSYNEQFF.